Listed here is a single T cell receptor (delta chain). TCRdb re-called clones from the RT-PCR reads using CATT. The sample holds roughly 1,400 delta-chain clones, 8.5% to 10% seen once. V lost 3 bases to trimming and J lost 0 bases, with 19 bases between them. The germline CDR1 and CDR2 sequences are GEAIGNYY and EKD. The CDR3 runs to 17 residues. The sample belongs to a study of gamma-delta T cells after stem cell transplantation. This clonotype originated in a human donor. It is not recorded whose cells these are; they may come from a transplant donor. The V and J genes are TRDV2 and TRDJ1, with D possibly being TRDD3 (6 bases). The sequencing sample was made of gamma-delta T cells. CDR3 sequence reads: CACDVLGAGKYTDKLIF. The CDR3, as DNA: TGTGCCTGTGACGTTTTGGGGGCGGGAAAGTACACCGATAAACTCATCTTT.